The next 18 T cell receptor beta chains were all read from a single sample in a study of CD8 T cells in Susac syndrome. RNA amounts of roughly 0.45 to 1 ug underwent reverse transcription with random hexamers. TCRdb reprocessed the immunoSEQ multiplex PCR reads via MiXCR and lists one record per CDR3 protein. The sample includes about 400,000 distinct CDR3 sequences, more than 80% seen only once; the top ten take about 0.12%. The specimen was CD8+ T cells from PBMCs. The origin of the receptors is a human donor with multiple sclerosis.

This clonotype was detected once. CDR3: CASSRVGVLSYEQYF. The DNA of the CDR3 is TGCGCCAGCAGCCGGGTGGGGGTCCTCTCCTACGAGCAGTACTTC. This rearrangement joins TRBV4-1 to TRBJ2-7, with D tentatively TRBD1 or TRBD2 (5 bases each). Trimming left V 4 bases short and J 0 bases short, with 13 bases between. Germline CDR1 reads MGHRA; CDR2 reads YSYEKL. CDR3 length: 15 amino acids.

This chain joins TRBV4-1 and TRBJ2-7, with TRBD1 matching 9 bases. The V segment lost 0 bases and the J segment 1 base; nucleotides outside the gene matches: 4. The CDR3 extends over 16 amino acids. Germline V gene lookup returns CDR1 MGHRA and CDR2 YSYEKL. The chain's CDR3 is CASSQDLGTGSYEQYF. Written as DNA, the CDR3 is TGCGCCAGCAGCCAAGACCTGGGGACAGGGTCCTACGAGCAGTACTTC.

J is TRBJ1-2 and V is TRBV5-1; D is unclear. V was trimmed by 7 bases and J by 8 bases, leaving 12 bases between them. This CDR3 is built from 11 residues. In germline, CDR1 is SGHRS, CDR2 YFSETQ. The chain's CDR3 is CASGGPSGYTF. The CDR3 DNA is TGCGCCAGCGGTGGACCCTCCGGCTACACCTTC.

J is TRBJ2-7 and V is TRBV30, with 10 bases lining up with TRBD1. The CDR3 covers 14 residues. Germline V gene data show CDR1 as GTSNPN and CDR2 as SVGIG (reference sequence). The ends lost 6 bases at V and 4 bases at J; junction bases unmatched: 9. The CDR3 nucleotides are TGTGCCTGCCCGCGACAGGGGGCGGAATACGAGCAGTACTTC. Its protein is CACPRQGAEYEQYF.

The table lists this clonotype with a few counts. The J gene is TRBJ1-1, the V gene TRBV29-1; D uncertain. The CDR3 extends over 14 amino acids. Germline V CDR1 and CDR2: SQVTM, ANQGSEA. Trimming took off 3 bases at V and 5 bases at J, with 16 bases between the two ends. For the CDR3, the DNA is TGCAGCGTTGAGGATGGGGTGGGATGGACTGAAGCTTTCTTT. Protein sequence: CSVEDGVGWTEAFF. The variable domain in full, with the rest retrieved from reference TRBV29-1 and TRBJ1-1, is SAVISQKPSRDICQRGTSLTIQCQVDSQVTMMFWYRQQPGQSLTLIATANQGSEATYESGFVIDKFPISRPNLTFSTLTVSNMSPEDSSIYLCSVEDGVGWTEAFFGQGTRLTVV.

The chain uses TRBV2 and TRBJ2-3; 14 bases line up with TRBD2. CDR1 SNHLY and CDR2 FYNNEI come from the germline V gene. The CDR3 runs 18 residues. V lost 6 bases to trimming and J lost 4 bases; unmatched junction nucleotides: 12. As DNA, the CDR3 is TGTGCCAGCAGGGGACTAGCGGGGGACCATCCGTCGGCAGATACGCAGTATTTT. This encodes CASRGLAGDHPSADTQYF.

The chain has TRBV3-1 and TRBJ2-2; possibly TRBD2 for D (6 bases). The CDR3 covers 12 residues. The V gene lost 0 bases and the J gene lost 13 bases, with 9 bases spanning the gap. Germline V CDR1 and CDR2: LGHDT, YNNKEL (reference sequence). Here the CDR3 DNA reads TGTGCCAGCAGCCAAGATGGGGAGGTGCTGTTTTTT. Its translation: CASSQDGEVLFF.

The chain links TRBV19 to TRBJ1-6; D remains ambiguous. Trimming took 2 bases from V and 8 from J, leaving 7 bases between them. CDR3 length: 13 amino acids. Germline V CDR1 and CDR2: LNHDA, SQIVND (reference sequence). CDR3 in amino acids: CASSIPGDSPLHF. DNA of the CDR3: TGTGCCAGTAGTATACCGGGTGATTCACCCCTCCACTTT.

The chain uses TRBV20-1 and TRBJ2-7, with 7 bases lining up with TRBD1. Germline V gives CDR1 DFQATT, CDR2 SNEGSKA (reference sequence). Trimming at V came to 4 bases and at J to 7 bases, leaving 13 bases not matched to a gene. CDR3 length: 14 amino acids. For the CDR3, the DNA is TGCAGTGCTACAACGAGGGGGCGAATGGATGAGCAGTACTTC. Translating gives CSATTRGRMDEQYF.

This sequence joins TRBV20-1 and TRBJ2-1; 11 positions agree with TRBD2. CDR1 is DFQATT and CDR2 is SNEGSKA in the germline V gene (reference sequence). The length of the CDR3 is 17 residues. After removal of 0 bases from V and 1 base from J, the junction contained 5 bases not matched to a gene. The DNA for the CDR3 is TGCAGTGCTAGAGATCGTAGCGGGAGGGCGTCCTACAATGAGCAGTTCTTC. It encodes CSARDRSGRASYNEQFF.

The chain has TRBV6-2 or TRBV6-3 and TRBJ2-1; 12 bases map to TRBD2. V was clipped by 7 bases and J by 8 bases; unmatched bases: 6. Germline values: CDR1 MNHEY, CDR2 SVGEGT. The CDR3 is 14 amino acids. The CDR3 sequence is CASTPGLAGYEQFF. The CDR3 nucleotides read TGTGCCAGCACGCCGGGACTAGCGGGCTATGAGCAGTTCTTC.

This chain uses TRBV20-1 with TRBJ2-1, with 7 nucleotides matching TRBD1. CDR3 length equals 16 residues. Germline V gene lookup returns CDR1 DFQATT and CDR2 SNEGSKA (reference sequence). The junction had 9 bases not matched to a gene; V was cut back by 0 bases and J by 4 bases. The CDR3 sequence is CSARETLDRYYNEQFF. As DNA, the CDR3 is TGCAGTGCTAGAGAGACGTTGGACAGGTATTACAATGAGCAGTTCTTC.

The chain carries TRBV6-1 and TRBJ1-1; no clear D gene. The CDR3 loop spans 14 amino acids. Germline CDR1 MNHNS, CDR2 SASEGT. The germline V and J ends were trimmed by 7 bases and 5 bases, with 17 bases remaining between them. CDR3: CASKVTTSGTEAFF. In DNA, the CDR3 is TGTGCCAGCAAGGTGACCACCTCCGGTACTGAAGCTTTCTTT.

In nucleotides, the CDR3 is TGTGCCAGCAGTTTAGCCGCAGGGAACTATGGCTACACCTTC. Encoded protein: CASSLAAGNYGYTF. V is TRBV27 and J is TRBJ1-2; tentative D call: TRBD1 (5 bases). CDR3 length: 14 amino acids. Germline V gives CDR1 MNHEY, CDR2 SMNVEV (reference sequence). V dropped 2 bases and J dropped 2 bases, with 9 bases sitting between them.

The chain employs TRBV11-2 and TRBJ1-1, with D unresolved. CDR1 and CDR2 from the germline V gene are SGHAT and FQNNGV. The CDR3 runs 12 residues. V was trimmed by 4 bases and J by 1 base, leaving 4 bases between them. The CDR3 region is CASSYQNTEAFF. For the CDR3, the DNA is TGTGCCAGCAGCTATCAGAACACTGAAGCTTTCTTT. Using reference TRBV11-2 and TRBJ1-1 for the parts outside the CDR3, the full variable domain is EAGVAQSPRYKIIEKRQSVAFWCNPISGHATLYWYQQILGQGPKLLIQFQNNGVVDDSQLPKDRFSAERLKGVDSTLKIQPAKLEDSAVYLCASSYQNTEAFFGQGTRLTVV.

The CDR3 DNA reads TGTGCCAGCAGAGATTCCGGGACGGTGAACACTGAAGCTTTCTTT. Translating gives CASRDSGTVNTEAFF. The chain couples TRBV7-9 to TRBJ1-1; possible D gene TRBD1, 5 bases. The CDR3 is 15 amino acids. V lost 6 bases and J lost 0, with 14 bases in between. Germline V gene sequence: CDR1 SEHNR, CDR2 FQNEAQ (reference sequence).

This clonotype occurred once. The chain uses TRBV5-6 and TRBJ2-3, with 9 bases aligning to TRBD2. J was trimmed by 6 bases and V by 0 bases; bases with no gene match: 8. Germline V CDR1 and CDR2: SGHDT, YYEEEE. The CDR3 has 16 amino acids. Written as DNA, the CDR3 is TGTGCCAGCAGCTTGGTGGCTAGCGGGGTCGACGATACGCAGTATTTT. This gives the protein CASSLVASGVDDTQYF.

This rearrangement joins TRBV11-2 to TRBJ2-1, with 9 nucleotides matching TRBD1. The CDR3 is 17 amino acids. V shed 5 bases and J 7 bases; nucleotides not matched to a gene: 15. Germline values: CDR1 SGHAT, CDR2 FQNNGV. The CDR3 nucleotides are TGTGCCAGCAGCCCTTATGGGTCGGGACAGGGCAGGAATGAGCAGTTCTTC. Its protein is CASSPYGSGQGRNEQFF.